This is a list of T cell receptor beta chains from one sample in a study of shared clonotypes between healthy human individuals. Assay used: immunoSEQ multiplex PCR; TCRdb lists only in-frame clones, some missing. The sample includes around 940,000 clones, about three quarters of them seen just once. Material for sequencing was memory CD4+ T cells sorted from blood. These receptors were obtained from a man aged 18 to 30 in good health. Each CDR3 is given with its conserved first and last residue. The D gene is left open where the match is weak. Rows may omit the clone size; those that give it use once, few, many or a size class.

CDR3aa: CASSRGGQGIDEQYF
CDR3nt: TGTGCCAGCAGCCGCGGTGGGCAGGGCATCGACGAGCAGTACTTC
abundance: NA
v_gene: TRBV11-2
d_gene: NA
j_gene: TRBJ2-7

CDR3aa: CASSFDIRPSEQYF
CDR3nt: TGTGCCAGCAGCTTTGACATAAGGCCGTCCGAGCAGTACTTC
abundance: NA
v_gene: TRBV5-5
d_gene: NA
j_gene: TRBJ2-7

CDR3aa: CASSPSGAGSGTDTQYF
CDR3nt: TGTGCCAGCAGCCCCTCAGGAGCGGGGAGCGGCACAGATACGCAGTATTTT
abundance: NA
v_gene: TRBV5-4
d_gene: TRBD2
j_gene: TRBJ2-3

CDR3aa: CASSPGQRGEKLFF
CDR3nt: TGCGCCAGCAGTCCGGGACAAAGGGGTGAAAAACTGTTTTTT
abundance: many
v_gene: TRBV10-1
d_gene: NA
j_gene: TRBJ1-4

CDR3aa: CAWSVQKTGELFF
CDR3nt: TGTGCCTGGAGTGTACAGAAGACCGGGGAGCTGTTTTTT
abundance: NA
v_gene: TRBV30
d_gene: NA
j_gene: TRBJ2-2

CDR3aa: CASSGGLAGEVKTQYF
CDR3nt: TGTGCCAGCAGTGGAGGACTAGCGGGAGAGGTGAAGACCCAGTACTTC
abundance: NA
v_gene: TRBV6-1
d_gene: TRBD2
j_gene: TRBJ2-5

CDR3aa: CASSSLAGQETQYF
CDR3nt: TGTGCCAGCAGCTCACTAGCGGGCCAAGAGACCCAGTACTTC
abundance: NA
v_gene: TRBV5-4
d_gene: TRBD2
j_gene: TRBJ2-5

CDR3aa: CAISERQGDPNSPLHF
CDR3nt: TGTGCCATCAGCGAACGCCAGGGGGATCCAAATTCACCCCTCCACTTT
abundance: NA
v_gene: TRBV10-3
d_gene: TRBD1
j_gene: TRBJ1-6

CDR3aa: CATSIGETQYF
CDR3nt: TGTGCCACCAGCATCGGGGAGACCCAGTACTTC
abundance: NA
v_gene: TRBV15
d_gene: NA
j_gene: TRBJ2-5

CDR3aa: CAISDSSGGVNEQFF
CDR3nt: TGTGCCATCAGTGACTCTAGCGGGGGGGTAAATGAGCAGTTCTTC
abundance: NA
v_gene: TRBV10-3
d_gene: TRBD2
j_gene: TRBJ2-1

CDR3aa: CASRFLVSGGQQETQYF
CDR3nt: TGTGCAAGTCGCTTCTTAGTCAGCGGGGGCCAGCAGGAGACCCAGTACTTC
abundance: NA
v_gene: TRBV12-2
d_gene: NA
j_gene: TRBJ2-5

CDR3aa: CSAAPPLHF
CDR3nt: TGCAGTGCTGCCCCGCCCCTCCACTTT
abundance: NA
v_gene: TRBV20-1
d_gene: NA
j_gene: TRBJ1-6

CDR3aa: CASNPTQQNSPLHF
CDR3nt: TGTGCCAGCAACCCCACCCAACAGAATTCACCCCTCCACTTT
abundance: NA
v_gene: TRBV6-5
d_gene: NA
j_gene: TRBJ1-6

CDR3aa: CASGLAQYSGANVLTF
CDR3nt: TGTGCTAGTGGTTTGGCGCAGTACTCTGGGGCCAACGTCCTGACTTTC
abundance: NA
v_gene: TRBV12-5
d_gene: NA
j_gene: TRBJ2-6

CDR3aa: CASNRAGELFF
CDR3nt: TGTGCCAGTAATAGGGCCGGGGAGCTGTTTTTT
abundance: NA
v_gene: TRBV19
d_gene: NA
j_gene: TRBJ2-2

CDR3aa: CARSLGNQRASYEQYF
CDR3nt: TGTGCCAGAAGCTTGGGGAATCAGCGGGCATCCTACGAGCAGTACTTC
abundance: NA
v_gene: TRBV5-3
d_gene: NA
j_gene: TRBJ2-7

CDR3aa: CAGKDTEFGNTIYF
CDR3nt: TGTGCCGGGAAAGACACAGAGTTTGGAAACACCATATATTTT
abundance: NA
v_gene: TRBV30
d_gene: NA
j_gene: TRBJ1-3

CDR3aa: CASSPTSGNNEQYF
CDR3nt: TGTGCCAGCAGCCCGACTAGCGGGAACAACGAGCAGTACTTC
abundance: NA
v_gene: TRBV7-9
d_gene: TRBD2
j_gene: TRBJ2-7

CDR3aa: CASRPKSTSGYDNEQFF
CDR3nt: TGTGCCAGCAGACCTAAATCGACTAGCGGATACGACAATGAGCAGTTCTTC
abundance: many
v_gene: TRBV7-9
d_gene: TRBD2
j_gene: TRBJ2-1

CDR3aa: CASSVSGGEGTDTQYF
CDR3nt: TGTGCCAGCAGCGTATCGGGAGGAGAGGGCACAGATACGCAGTATTTT
abundance: NA
v_gene: TRBV9
d_gene: TRBD2
j_gene: TRBJ2-3

CDR3aa: CASSPERGHEQFF
CDR3nt: TGTGCCAGCAGCCCTGAGAGGGGCCATGAGCAGTTCTTC
abundance: NA
v_gene: TRBV2
d_gene: NA
j_gene: TRBJ2-1

CDR3aa: CASSFPGSGNTIYF
CDR3nt: TGTGCCAGCAGCTTCCCCGGCTCTGGAAACACCATATATTTT
abundance: NA
v_gene: TRBV7-8
d_gene: NA
j_gene: TRBJ1-3

CDR3aa: CASSLHMGGNTIYF
CDR3nt: TGTGCCAGCAGTTTACACATGGGTGGAAACACCATATATTTT
abundance: NA
v_gene: TRBV6-5
d_gene: NA
j_gene: TRBJ1-3

CDR3aa: CAWDDFRGQPQHF
CDR3nt: TGTGCCTGGGACGACTTCAGGGGTCAGCCCCAGCATTTT
abundance: NA
v_gene: TRBV30
d_gene: NA
j_gene: TRBJ1-5

CDR3aa: CASSFSGKGAGELFF
CDR3nt: TGTGCCAGCAGCTTTAGCGGGAAAGGCGCCGGGGAGCTGTTTTTT
abundance: few
v_gene: TRBV7-2
d_gene: TRBD2
j_gene: TRBJ2-2

CDR3aa: CASSQDVSLRGYTF
CDR3nt: TGTGCCAGCAGCCAAGACGTGAGCCTCAGGGGCTACACCTTC
abundance: NA
v_gene: TRBV7-9
d_gene: NA
j_gene: TRBJ1-2

CDR3aa: CASSLEGLASGNTIYF
CDR3nt: TGCGCCAGCAGCTTGGAGGGACTGGCCTCTGGAAACACCATATATTTT
abundance: NA
v_gene: TRBV5-1
d_gene: NA
j_gene: TRBJ1-3

CDR3aa: CAWSVPPGLVRSYNEQFF
CDR3nt: TGTGCCTGGAGTGTACCCCCGGGACTAGTTAGGTCCTACAATGAGCAGTTCTTC
abundance: NA
v_gene: TRBV30
d_gene: TRBD2
j_gene: TRBJ2-1

CDR3aa: CASSLVAAGETQYF
CDR3nt: TGTGCCAGCAGCTTAGTAGCGGCCGGGGAGACCCAGTACTTC
abundance: NA
v_gene: TRBV5-4
d_gene: NA
j_gene: TRBJ2-5

CDR3aa: CSARGTYEQYF
CDR3nt: TGCAGTGCTAGAGGTACCTACGAGCAGTACTTC
abundance: once
v_gene: TRBV20-1
d_gene: NA
j_gene: TRBJ2-7

CDR3aa: CASTRGALTDTQYF
CDR3nt: TGTGCCAGCACCCGGGGGGCCCTTACAGATACGCAGTATTTT
abundance: NA
v_gene: TRBV9
d_gene: NA
j_gene: TRBJ2-3

CDR3aa: CSVDNRFF
CDR3nt: TGCAGCGTTGATAACAGATTCTTC
abundance: many
v_gene: TRBV29-1
d_gene: NA
j_gene: TRBJ2-7

CDR3aa: CASSAGTSVRTGELFF
CDR3nt: TGCGCCAGCAGCGCCGGGACTAGCGTACGCACCGGGGAGCTGTTTTTT
abundance: NA
v_gene: TRBV5-1
d_gene: TRBD2
j_gene: TRBJ2-2